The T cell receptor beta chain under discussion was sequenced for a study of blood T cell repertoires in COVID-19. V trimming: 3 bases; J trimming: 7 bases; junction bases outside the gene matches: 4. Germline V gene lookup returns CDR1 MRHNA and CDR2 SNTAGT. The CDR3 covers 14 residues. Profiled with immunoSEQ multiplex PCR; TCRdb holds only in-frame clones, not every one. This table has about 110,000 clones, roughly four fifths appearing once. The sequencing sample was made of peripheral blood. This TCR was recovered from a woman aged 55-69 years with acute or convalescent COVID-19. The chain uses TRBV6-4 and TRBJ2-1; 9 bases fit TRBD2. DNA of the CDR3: TGTGCCAGCAGTGAATTAGCGGGGGAAAATGAGCAGTTCTTC. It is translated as CASSELAGENEQFF.